This T cell receptor beta chain appears in the sequencing data of a study of cytomegalovirus exposure and HLA in healthy donors. Primers for the PCR totalled 60 Vbeta and 13 Jbeta. Assay used: immunoSEQ multiplex PCR; TCRdb lists only in-frame clones, some missing. The sample lists approximately 150,000 clones; roughly 78% were seen once. The CDR3 has 14 amino acids. Trimming removed 2 bases at V and 6 bases at J, with 10 bases between. Germline V gives CDR1 SGHAT, CDR2 FQNNGV. The gene calls are TRBV11-2 and TRBJ1-4; TRBD1 is a possible D gene (5 bases). Sample: PBMCs. The TCR sequence derives from a man in his late teens or twenties in good health and CMV-seropositive. CDR3 residues: CASSLPGVDEKLFF. CDR3 bases: TGTGCCAGCAGCTTACCGGGGGTTGATGAAAAACTGTTTTTT. The variable domain in full, completed from reference TRBV11-2 and TRBJ1-4, reads EAGVAQSPRYKIIEKRQSVAFWCNPISGHATLYWYQQILGQGPKLLIQFQNNGVVDDSQLPKDRFSAERLKGVDSTLKIQPAKLEDSAVYLCASSLPGVDEKLFFGSGTQLSVL.